The T cell receptor (beta chain) described here comes from a study of blood T cells in healthy people across ages. Study-wide findings and caveats: The fall in TCR beta diversity per million T cells was roughly linear with age. Versus aged donors, long-lived donors had higher diversity and more naive CD4+ cells.

The CDR3 contains 16 residues. J gave up 8 bases and V 5 bases, and 13 bases lay outside the gene matches. CDR1 and CDR2 (germline): SGHRS, YFSETQ. On this clonotype itself: The antigen remains undetermined.

Then a second PCR, running roughly 7 to 11 cycles, was carried out with a sample-barcoded 5' primer and a J-beta primer mix. TCRdb analysed the 5' RACE reads with MiXCR anew, one entry per CDR3 protein. Here the sample spans about a million distinct CDR3 sequences, approximately 49% being singletons. V usage is TRBV5-1 and J usage is TRBJ2-1; 10 positions match TRBD2. This clonotype was sampled from a man aged 30 to 39 in good health. Input material: blood. CDR3 amino acids: CASSPGLAVFSDEQFF. CDR3 sequence (DNA): TGCGCCAGCAGTCCCGGACTAGCGGTGTTTAGCGATGAGCAGTTCTTC.